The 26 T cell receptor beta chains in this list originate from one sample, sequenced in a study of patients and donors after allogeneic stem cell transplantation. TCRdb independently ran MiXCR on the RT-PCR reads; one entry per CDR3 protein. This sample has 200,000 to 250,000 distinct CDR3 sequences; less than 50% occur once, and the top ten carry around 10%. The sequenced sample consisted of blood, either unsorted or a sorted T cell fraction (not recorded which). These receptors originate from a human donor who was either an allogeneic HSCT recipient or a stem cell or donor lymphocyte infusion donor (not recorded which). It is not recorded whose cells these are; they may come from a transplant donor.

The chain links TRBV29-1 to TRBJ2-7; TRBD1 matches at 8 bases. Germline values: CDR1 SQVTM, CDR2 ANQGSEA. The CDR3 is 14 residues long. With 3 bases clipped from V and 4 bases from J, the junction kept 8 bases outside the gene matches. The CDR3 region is CSVEERTGRYEQYF. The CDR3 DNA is TGCAGCGTTGAGGAACGGACAGGGAGGTACGAGCAGTACTTC.

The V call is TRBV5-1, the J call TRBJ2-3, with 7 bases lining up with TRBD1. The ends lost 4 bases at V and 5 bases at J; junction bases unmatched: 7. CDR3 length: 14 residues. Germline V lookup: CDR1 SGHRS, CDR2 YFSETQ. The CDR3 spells CASSTGQFGDTQYF. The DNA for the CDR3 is TGCGCCAGCAGCACGGGACAGTTCGGAGATACGCAGTATTTT.

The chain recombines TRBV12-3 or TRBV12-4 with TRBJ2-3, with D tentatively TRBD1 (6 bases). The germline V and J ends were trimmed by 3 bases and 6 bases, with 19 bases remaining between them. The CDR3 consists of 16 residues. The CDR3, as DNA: TGTGCCAGCAGTTTGCGGTCAGGGGACCCCCCGGATACGCAGTATTTT. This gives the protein CASSLRSGDPPDTQYF.

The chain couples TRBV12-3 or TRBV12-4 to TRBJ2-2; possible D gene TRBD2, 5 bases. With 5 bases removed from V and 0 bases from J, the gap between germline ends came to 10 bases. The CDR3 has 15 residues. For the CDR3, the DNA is TGTGCCAGCAGTCGGACTGAATCGAACACCGGGGAGCTGTTTTTT. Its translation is CASSRTESNTGELFF.

The chain's CDR3 is CSARDLQGVNGYTF. DNA for the CDR3: TGCAGTGCTAGAGACCTACAGGGGGTAAATGGCTACACCTTC. V and J are TRBV20-1 and TRBJ1-2; 8 bases align to TRBD1. After removal of 0 bases from V and 6 bases from J, the junction contained 6 bases not matched to a gene. The V gene's germline CDR1 is DFQATT and CDR2 SNEGSKA (reference sequence). CDR3 length: 14 amino acids.

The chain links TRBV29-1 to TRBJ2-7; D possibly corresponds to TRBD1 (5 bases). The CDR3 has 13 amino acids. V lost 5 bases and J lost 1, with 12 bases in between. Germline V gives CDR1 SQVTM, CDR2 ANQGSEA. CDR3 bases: TGCAGCGTTACCCCAGCAGGGTCCTACGAGCAGTACTTC. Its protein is CSVTPAGSYEQYF.

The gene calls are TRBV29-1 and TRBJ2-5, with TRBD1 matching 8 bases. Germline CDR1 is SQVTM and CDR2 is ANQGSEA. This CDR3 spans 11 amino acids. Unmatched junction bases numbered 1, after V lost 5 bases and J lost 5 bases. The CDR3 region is CSVTGGETQYF. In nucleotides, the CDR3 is TGCAGCGTTACAGGGGGGGAGACCCAGTACTTC.

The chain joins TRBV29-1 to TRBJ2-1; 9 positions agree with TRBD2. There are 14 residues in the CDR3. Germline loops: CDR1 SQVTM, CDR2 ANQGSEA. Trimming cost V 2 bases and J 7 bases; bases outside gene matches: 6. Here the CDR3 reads CSVERPSGVNEQFF. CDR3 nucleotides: TGCAGCGTTGAAAGGCCTAGCGGGGTGAATGAGCAGTTCTTC.

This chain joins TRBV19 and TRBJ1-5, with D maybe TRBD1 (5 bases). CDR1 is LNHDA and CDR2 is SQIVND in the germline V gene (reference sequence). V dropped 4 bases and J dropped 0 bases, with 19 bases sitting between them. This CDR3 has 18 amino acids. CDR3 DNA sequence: TGTGCCAGTAGTAGGGGCCAGAGTTTGACCCTTAGCAATCAGCCCCAGCATTTT. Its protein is CASSRGQSLTLSNQPQHF.

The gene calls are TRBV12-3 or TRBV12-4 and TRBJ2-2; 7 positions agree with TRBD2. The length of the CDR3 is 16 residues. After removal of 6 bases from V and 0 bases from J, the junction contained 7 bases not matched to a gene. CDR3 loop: CASSRPGLTNTGELFF. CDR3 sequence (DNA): TGTGCCAGCAGCCGGCCGGGACTAACGAACACCGGGGAGCTGTTTTTT.

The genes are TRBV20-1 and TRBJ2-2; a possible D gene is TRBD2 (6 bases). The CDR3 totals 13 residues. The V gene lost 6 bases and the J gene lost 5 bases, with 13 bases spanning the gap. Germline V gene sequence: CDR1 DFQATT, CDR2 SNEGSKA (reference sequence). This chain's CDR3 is CSARWDSTGELFF. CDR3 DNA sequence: TGCAGTGCGCGCTGGGACTCTACCGGGGAGCTGTTTTTT.

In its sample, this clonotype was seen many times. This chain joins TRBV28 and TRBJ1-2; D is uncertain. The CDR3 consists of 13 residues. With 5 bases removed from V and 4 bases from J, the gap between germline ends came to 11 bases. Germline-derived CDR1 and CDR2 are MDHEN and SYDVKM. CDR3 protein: CASSPGRSYGYTF. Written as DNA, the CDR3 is TGTGCCAGCAGTCCGGGCCGGAGCTATGGCTACACCTTC.

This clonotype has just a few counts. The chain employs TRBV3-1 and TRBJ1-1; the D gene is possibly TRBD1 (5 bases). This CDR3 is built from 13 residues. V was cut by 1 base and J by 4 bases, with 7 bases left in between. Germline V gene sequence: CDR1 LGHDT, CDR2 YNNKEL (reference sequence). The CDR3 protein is CASSQGGGTEAFF. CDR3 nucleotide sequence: TGTGCCAGCAGCCAAGGTGGGGGCACTGAAGCTTTCTTT.

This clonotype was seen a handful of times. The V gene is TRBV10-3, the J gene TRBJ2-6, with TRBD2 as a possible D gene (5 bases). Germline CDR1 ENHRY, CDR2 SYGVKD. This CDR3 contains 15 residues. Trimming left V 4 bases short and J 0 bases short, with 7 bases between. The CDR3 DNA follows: TGTGCCATCAGTGGGGAGTACTCTGGGGCCAACGTCCTGACTTTC. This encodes CAISGEYSGANVLTF.

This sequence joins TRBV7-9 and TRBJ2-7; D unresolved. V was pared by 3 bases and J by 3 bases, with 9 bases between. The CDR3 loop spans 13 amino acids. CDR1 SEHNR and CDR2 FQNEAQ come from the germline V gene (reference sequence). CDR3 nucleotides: TGTGCCAGCAGCTTCGGCCATTTCTACGAGCAGTACTTC. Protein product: CASSFGHFYEQYF. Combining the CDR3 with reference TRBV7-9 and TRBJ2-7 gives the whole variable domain DTGVSQNPRHKITKRGQNVTFRCDPISEHNRLYWYRQTLGQGPEFLTYFQNEAQLEKSRLLSDRFSAERPKGSFSTLEIQRTEQGDSAMYLCASSFGHFYEQYFGPGTRLTVT.

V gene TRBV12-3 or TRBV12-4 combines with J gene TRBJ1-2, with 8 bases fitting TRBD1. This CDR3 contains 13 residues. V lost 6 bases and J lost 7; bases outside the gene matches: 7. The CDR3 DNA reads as TGTGCCAGCAGCCCCGGACAGGGTAGTGGCTACACCTTC. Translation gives CASSPGQGSGYTF.

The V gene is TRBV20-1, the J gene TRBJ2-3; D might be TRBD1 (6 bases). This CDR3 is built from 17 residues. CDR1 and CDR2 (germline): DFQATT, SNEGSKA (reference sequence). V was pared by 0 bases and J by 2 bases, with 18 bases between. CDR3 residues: CSARDQGMGADTDTQYF. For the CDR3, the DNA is TGCAGTGCTAGAGATCAGGGGATGGGGGCAGACACAGATACGCAGTATTTT.

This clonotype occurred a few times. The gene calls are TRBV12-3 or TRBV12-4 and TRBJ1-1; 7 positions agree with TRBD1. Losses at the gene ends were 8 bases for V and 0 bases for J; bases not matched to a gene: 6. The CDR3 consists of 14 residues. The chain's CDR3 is CASGTELLNTEAFF. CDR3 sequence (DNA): TGTGCCAGCGGGACAGAACTTTTGAACACTGAAGCTTTCTTT.

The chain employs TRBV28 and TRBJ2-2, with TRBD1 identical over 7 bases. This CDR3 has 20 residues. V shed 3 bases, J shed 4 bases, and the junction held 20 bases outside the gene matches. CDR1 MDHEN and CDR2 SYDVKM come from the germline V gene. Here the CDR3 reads CASSLLGLTGATLVTGELFF. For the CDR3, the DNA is TGTGCCAGCAGTTTGCTCGGCCTTACAGGGGCAACCTTGGTCACCGGGGAGCTGTTTTTT. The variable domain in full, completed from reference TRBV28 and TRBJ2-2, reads DVKVTQSSRYLVKRTGEKVFLECVQDMDHENMFWYRQDPGLGLRLIYFSYDVKMKEKGDIPEGYSVSREKKERFSLILESASTNQTSMYLCASSLLGLTGATLVTGELFFGEGSRLTVL.

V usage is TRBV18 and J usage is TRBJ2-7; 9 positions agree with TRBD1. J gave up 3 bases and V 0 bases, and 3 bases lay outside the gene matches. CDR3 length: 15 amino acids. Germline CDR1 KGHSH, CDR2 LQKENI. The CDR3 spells CASSPPGQGFYEQYF. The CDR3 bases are TGTGCCAGCTCACCACCGGGACAGGGTTTCTACGAGCAGTACTTC.

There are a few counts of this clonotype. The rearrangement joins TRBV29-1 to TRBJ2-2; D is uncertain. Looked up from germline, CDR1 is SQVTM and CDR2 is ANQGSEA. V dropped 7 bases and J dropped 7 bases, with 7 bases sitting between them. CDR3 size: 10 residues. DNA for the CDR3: TGCAGCGCCATCGACGGGGAGCTGTTTTTT. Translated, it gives CSAIDGELFF.

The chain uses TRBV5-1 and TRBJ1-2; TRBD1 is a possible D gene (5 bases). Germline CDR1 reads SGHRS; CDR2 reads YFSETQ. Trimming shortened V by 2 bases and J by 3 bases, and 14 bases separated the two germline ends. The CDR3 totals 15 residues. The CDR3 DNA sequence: TGCGCCAGCAGCTTCATCTTCGGGACGGACTATGGCTACACCTTC. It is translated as CASSFIFGTDYGYTF.

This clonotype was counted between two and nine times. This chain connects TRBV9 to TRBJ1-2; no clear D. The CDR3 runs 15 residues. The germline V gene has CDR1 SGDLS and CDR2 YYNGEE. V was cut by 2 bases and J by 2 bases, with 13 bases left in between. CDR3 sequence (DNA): TGTGCCAGCAGCGTCAGGACGGACCTCAACTATGGCTACACCTTC. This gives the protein CASSVRTDLNYGYTF. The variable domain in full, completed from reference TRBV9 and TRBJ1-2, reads DSGVTQTPKHLITATGQRVTLRCSPRSGDLSVYWYQQSLDQGLQFLIQYYNGEERAKGNILERFSAQQFPDLHSELNLSSLELGDSALYFCASSVRTDLNYGYTFGSGTRLTVV.

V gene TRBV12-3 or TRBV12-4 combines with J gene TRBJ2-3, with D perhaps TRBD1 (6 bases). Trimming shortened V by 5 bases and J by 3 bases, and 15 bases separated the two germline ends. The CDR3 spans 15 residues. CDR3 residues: CASSMGAFGTDTQYF. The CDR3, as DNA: TGTGCCAGCAGTATGGGGGCCTTTGGTACAGATACGCAGTATTTT.

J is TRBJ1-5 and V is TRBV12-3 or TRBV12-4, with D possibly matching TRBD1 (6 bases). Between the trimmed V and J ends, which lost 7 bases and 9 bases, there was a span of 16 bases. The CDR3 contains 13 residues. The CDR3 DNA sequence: TGTGCCAGCACCCTCGGACAGATTTCGCCCCAGCATTTT. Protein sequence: CASTLGQISPQHF.

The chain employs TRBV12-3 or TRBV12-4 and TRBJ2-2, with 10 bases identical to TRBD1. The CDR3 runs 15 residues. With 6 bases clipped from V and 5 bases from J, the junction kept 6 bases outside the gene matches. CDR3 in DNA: TGTGCCAGCAGCTGGGGACAGGGGTGGACCGGGGAGCTGTTTTTT. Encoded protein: CASSWGQGWTGELFF.